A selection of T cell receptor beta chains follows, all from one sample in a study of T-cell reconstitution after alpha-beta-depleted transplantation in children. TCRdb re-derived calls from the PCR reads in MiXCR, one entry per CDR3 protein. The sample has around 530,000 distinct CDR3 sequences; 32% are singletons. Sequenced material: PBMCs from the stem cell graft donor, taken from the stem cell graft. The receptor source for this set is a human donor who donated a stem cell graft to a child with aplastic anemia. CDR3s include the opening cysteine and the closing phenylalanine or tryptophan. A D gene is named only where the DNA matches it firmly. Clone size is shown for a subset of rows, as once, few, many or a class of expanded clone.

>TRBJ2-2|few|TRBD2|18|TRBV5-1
CASKRTAGGYGDTGELFF
TGCGCCAGCAAGCGTACAGCGGGAGGATATGGGGACACCGGGGAGCTGTTTTTT
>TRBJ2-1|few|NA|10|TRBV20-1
CSAPGVEQFF
TGCAGTGCTCCAGGGGTTGAGCAGTTCTTC
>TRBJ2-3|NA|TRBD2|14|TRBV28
CASSPSGSRDTQYF
TGTGCCAGCAGTCCTAGCGGGAGCAGAGATACGCAGTATTTT
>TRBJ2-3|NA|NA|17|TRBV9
CASSVDFRAGDADTQYF
TGTGCCAGCAGCGTAGACTTTCGGGCCGGGGACGCAGATACGCAGTATTTT
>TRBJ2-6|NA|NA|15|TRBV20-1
CSANVPGVGANVLTF
TGCAGTGCTAATGTTCCAGGGGTTGGGGCCAACGTCCTGACTTTC
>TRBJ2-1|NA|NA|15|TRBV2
CASSEGPGVDNEQFF
TGTGCCAGCAGTGAAGGTCCAGGGGTCGACAATGAGCAGTTCTTC
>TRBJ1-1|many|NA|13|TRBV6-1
CASRLQGNTEAFF
TGTGCCAGCAGGCTCCAGGGGAACACTGAAGCTTTCTTT
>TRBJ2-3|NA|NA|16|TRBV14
CASSRQPGARTDTQYF
TGTGCCAGCAGCCGACAACCCGGGGCCCGCACAGATACGCAGTATTTT
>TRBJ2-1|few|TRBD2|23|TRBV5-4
CASSLELSGGGLTSSRSYNEQFF
TGTGCCAGCAGCTTGGAATTATCCGGGGGGGGATTGACTAGTTCTCGCTCCTACAATGAGCAGTTCTTC
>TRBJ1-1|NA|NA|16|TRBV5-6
CASSLGPDSLNTEAFF
TGTGCCAGCAGCTTGGGACCGGACAGCCTGAACACTGAAGCTTTCTTT
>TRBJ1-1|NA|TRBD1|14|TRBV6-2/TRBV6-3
CASRDGQGVTEAFF
TGTGCCAGCAGGGACGGACAGGGTGTTACTGAAGCTTTCTTT
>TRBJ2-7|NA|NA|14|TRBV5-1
CASSFRDISYEQYF
TGCGCCAGCAGCTTCCGGGACATCTCCTACGAGCAGTACTTC
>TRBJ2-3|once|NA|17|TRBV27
CASSAVGKGSHTDTQYF
TGTGCCAGCAGTGCCGTGGGAAAGGGGTCACACACAGATACGCAGTATTTT
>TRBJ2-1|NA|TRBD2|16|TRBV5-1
CASSTGLAGVDNEQFF
TGCGCCAGCAGCACTGGACTAGCGGGAGTAGACAATGAGCAGTTCTTC
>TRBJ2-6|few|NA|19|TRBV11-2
CASSPYGGRYFSGANVLTF
TGTGCCAGCAGCCCCTACGGAGGGAGATATTTCTCTGGGGCCAACGTCCTGACTTTC
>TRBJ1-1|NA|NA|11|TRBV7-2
CASSFARGAFF
TGTGCCAGCAGCTTCGCTCGCGGAGCTTTCTTT
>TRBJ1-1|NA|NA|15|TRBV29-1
CSVEDRGQSNTEAFF
TGCAGCGTTGAAGACCGAGGACAGAGCAACACTGAAGCTTTCTTT
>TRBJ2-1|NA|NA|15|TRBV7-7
CASSSGTHPYNEQFF
TGTGCCAGCAGCTCCGGGACACACCCCTACAATGAGCAGTTCTTC
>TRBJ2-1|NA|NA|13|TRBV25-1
CASSRPGNNEQFF
TGTGCCAGCAGTAGACCGGGAAACAATGAGCAGTTCTTC
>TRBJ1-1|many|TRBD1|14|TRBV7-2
CASSRTGMNTEAFF
TGTGCCAGCAGCCGGACAGGGATGAACACTGAAGCTTTCTTT
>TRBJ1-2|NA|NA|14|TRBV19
CASSKPSEVNGYTF
TGTGCCAGTAGTAAACCCTCGGAGGTGAATGGCTACACCTTC
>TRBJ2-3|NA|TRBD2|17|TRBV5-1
CASSKDSAGGGTDTQYF
TGCGCCAGCAGCAAGGATTCAGCGGGAGGAGGCACAGATACGCAGTATTTT
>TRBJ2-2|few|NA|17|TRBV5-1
CASSHRQEVANTGELFF
TGCGCCAGCAGCCACAGACAGGAGGTAGCGAACACCGGGGAGCTGTTTTTT
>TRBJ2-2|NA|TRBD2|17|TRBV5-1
CASSLQAGGPNTGELFF
TGCGCCAGCAGCTTGCAAGCGGGAGGGCCGAACACCGGGGAGCTGTTTTTT
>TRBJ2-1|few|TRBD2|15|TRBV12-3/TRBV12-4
CASSFGTSEYNEQFF
TGTGCCAGCAGTTTCGGGACTAGCGAATACAATGAGCAGTTCTTC
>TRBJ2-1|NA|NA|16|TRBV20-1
CSARVGGPSSYNEQFF
TGCAGTGCTAGAGTGGGGGGGCCTAGCTCCTACAATGAGCAGTTCTTC
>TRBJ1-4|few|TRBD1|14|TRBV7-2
CASSPDRGGEKLFF
TGTGCCAGCAGCCCCGACAGGGGAGGCGAAAAACTGTTTTTT
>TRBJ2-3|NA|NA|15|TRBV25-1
CASSEYPQSTDTQYF
TGTGCCAGCAGTGAATATCCACAGAGCACAGATACGCAGTATTTT
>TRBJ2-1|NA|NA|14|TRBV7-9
CASSLDVLLNEQFF
TGTGCCAGCAGCTTAGACGTCCTTCTCAATGAGCAGTTCTTC
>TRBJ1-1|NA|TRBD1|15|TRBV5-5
CASSLFGTANTEAFF
TGTGCCAGCAGCTTGTTTGGGACAGCGAACACTGAAGCTTTCTTT
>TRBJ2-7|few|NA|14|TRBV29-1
CSVESPGISYEQYF
TGCAGCGTTGAGTCTCCCGGCATCTCCTACGAGCAGTACTTC
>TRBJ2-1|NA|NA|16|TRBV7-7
CASSLSLAKSYNEQFF
TGTGCCAGCAGCTTATCCCTAGCTAAAAGCTACAATGAGCAGTTCTTC
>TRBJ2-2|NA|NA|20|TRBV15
CATSRGQSGARPLNTGELFF
TGTGCCACCAGCAGAGGACAATCAGGGGCGCGCCCCCTGAACACCGGGGAGCTGTTTTTT
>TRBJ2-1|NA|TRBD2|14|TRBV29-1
CSGSRLAGGYEQFF
TGCAGCGGATCCAGACTAGCGGGAGGCTATGAGCAGTTCTTC